Shown below are 8 T cell receptor beta chains from a single sample sequenced in a study of blood T cell repertoires in COVID-19. Assay: immunoSEQ multiplex PCR; the TCRdb copy retains only in-frame clones and omits some. Of over 130,000 clones detected, roughly 87% appear once; the ten largest clones hold about 4.2%. Sequencing was done on a sample of peripheral blood. The receptors come from an older woman with active or convalescent COVID-19.

This sequence joins TRBV6-5 and TRBJ1-5; D may be TRBD1 (5 bases). The germline V gene encodes CDR1 MNHEY and CDR2 SVGAGI. Trimming left V 6 bases short and J 2 bases short, with 14 bases between. This CDR3 has 15 residues. CDR3 protein: CASSRTGGGNQPQHF. CDR3 in DNA: TGTGCCAGCAGCCGGACGGGGGGAGGCAATCAGCCCCAGCATTTT.

The V gene is TRBV6-1, the J gene TRBJ2-5, with TRBD1 identical over 8 bases. J gave up 5 bases and V 3 bases, and 5 bases lay outside the gene matches. The CDR3 length is 14 residues. Germline V CDR1 and CDR2: MNHNS, SASEGT. The CDR3 coding sequence is TGTGCCAGCAGTGAGGACAGGGTGACGGAGACCCAGTACTTC. It translates to CASSEDRVTETQYF.

V gene TRBV11-2 combines with J gene TRBJ1-1; D is unclear. Germline CDR1 SGHAT, CDR2 FQNNGV. This CDR3 contains 14 residues. The V end was cut by 1 base, the J end by 7 bases, with 13 bases between. The CDR3 region is CASSLGWSSVEAFF. The CDR3, as DNA: TGTGCCAGCAGCTTAGGGTGGAGTTCGGTTGAAGCTTTCTTT. Drawing the rest from reference TRBV11-2 and TRBJ1-1, the complete variable domain is EAGVAQSPRYKIIEKRQSVAFWCNPISGHATLYWYQQILGQGPKLLIQFQNNGVVDDSQLPKDRFSAERLKGVDSTLKIQPAKLEDSAVYLCASSLGWSSVEAFFGQGTRLTVV.

The V call is TRBV3-1 (or the pseudogene TRBV3-2), the J call TRBJ1-2; TRBD1 might be the D (6 bases). The V and J ends lost 1 base and 4 bases respectively, with 13 bases between them. The CDR3 covers 15 residues. CDR1 LGHDT and CDR2 YNNKEL come from the germline V gene (reference sequence). This chain's CDR3 is CASSQAQGSSYGYTF. CDR3 DNA sequence: TGTGCCAGCAGCCAAGCACAGGGTTCGAGCTATGGCTACACCTTC.

The CDR3, as DNA: TGTGCCAGCAGGAAAGACAGGGAAAGTCTGGGGACCGGGGAGCTGTTTTTT. Its translation: CASRKDRESLGTGELFF. This chain joins TRBV7-9 and TRBJ2-2; 7 positions match TRBD1. Germline CDR1 is SEHNR and CDR2 is FQNEAQ (reference sequence). Trimming cost V 6 bases and J 5 bases; bases outside gene matches: 15. This CDR3 has 17 amino acids.

This rearrangement joins TRBV5-4 to TRBJ2-1, with 8 bases lining up with TRBD2. The CDR3 length is 15 residues. J was trimmed by 0 bases and V by 3 bases; bases with no gene match: 2. Looked up from germline, CDR1 is SGHNT and CDR2 is YYREEE (reference sequence). The DNA of the CDR3 is TGTGCCAGCAGCTCCGGGGGGGACTCCTACAATGAGCAGTTCTTC. As protein: CASSSGGDSYNEQFF.

V gene TRBV19 combines with J gene TRBJ2-2, with 11 bases identical to TRBD1. Germline CDR1 and CDR2: LNHDA and SQIVND (reference sequence). CDR3 length: 18 amino acids. J lost 4 bases, V lost 5 bases, and 12 bases had no gene match. CDR3 bases: TGTGCCAGTAGTGAGGACAGGGGGCTTTTAGTGGGCACCGGGGAGCTGTTTTTT. This sequence encodes CASSEDRGLLVGTGELFF.

The chain uses TRBV5-1 and TRBJ2-1; D gene uncertain. The V end lost 1 base, the J end lost 0 bases, and 8 bases lay between the germline ends. Germline V gives CDR1 SGHRS, CDR2 YFSETQ. CDR3 length: 15 amino acids. CDR3 residues: CASSLPASSYNEQFF. The CDR3 nucleotides are TGCGCCAGCAGCTTGCCAGCGAGCTCCTACAATGAGCAGTTCTTC.